This T cell receptor beta chain was recovered during a study of blood T cell repertoires in COVID-19. Original analysis: Reference gene primer amplification gave nucleated cell count estimates. Data came from immunoSEQ multiplex PCR; TCRdb stores just in-frame clones and leaves some out. For V, J and clone size, that table is used; D and trimming come from the DNA. The sample yields roughly 65,000 clones, 85% seen once. The length of the CDR3 is 14 residues. From germline, CDR1 is LGHDT and CDR2 YNNKEL (reference sequence). The ends were cut back, 4 bases at V and 8 bases at J, with 15 bases in the middle.

The clonotype was recovered from a woman of 80 years or more with active or convalescent COVID-19. The sequenced sample consisted of peripheral blood. This chain connects TRBV3-1 (or the pseudogene TRBV3-2) to TRBJ2-1, with D hard to call. CDR3 in amino acids: CASSRLTRDDEQFF. The CDR3 DNA sequence: TGTGCCAGCAGCCGACTCACCAGAGACGATGAGCAGTTCTTC.